These 8 T cell receptor beta chains were sequenced from one sample in a study of T cells of healthy individuals (dated by TCRdb to 2016 to 2019). Libraries were made using 5' RACE. The sequencer listed for this sample is Illumina MiSeq. The public reads were quality trimmed at Q25 with fastp and then assembled into clones with MiXCR by TCRdb, keeping productive beta chains. Duplicate CDR3 protein sequences are folded into a single record with the most common DNA and genes. Present in this sample are fewer than 75,000 distinct CDR3 sequences, around 15% of which were seen just once. Jointly, the top ten make up about 4.3% of the sample. The receptor source for this set is a human donor in good health.

This clonotype has at least ten counts. The chain has TRBV27 and TRBJ1-5, with D hard to call. This CDR3 contains 14 residues. V lost 2 bases and J 2 bases, leaving 7 bases between the germline ends. Germline CDR1 and CDR2: MNHEY and SMNVEV (reference sequence). The CDR3 coding sequence is TGTGCCAGCAGTTTACTAGGGCGCAATCAGCCCCAGCATTTT. Protein sequence: CASSLLGRNQPQHF.

This clonotype was counted at least ten times. This chain links TRBV4-1 with TRBJ1-4; D remains ambiguous. Deletions cut 1 base from V and 0 bases from J, with 0 bases between. Germline values: CDR1 MGHRA, CDR2 YSYEKL. The CDR3 is 13 residues long. The CDR3 DNA sequence: TGCGCCAGCAGCCAAGCAACTAATGAAAAACTGTTTTTT. This gives the protein CASSQATNEKLFF.

V and J are TRBV15 and TRBJ1-5; TRBD1 is a possible D gene (6 bases). The V end lost 5 bases, the J end lost 2 bases, and 16 bases lay between the germline ends. The CDR3 has 16 amino acids. CDR1 and CDR2 (germline): LNHNV, YYDKDF (reference sequence). For the CDR3, the DNA is TGTGCCACCAGCGACCTGGGAGGGGGGGGCAATCAGCCCCAGCATTTT. Protein: CATSDLGGGGNQPQHF.

This clonotype was counted ten times or more. This rearrangement joins TRBV10-1 to TRBJ1-5, with D hard to call. CDR1 and CDR2 (germline): WNHNN, SYGVQD (reference sequence). With 2 bases removed from V and 9 bases from J, the gap between germline ends came to 11 bases. CDR3 length: 13 residues. CDR3 amino acids: CASSENMDSPQHF. DNA of the CDR3: TGCGCCAGCAGTGAGAATATGGATTCGCCCCAGCATTTT.

This clonotype was observed at least ten times. The rearrangement joins TRBV7-9 to TRBJ2-2; D remains ambiguous. Between the trimmed V and J ends, which lost 6 bases and 1 base, there was a span of 3 bases. The CDR3 covers 12 residues. Germline assignment: CDR1 SEHNR and CDR2 FQNEAQ (reference sequence). Here the CDR3 DNA reads TGTGCCAGCAGGGAGAACACCGGGGAGCTGTTTTTT. Protein product: CASRENTGELFF.

The rearrangement uses TRBV4-1 and TRBJ2-2; no clear D gene. V lost 4 bases to trimming and J lost 7 bases, with 10 bases between them. Germline V gives CDR1 MGHRA, CDR2 YSYEKL. The CDR3 contains 13 residues. CDR3: CASSRPNDGELFF. The DNA of the CDR3 is TGCGCCAGCAGCCGTCCAAACGACGGGGAGCTGTTTTTT.

This clonotype showed up many times. The rearrangement links TRBV6-5 to TRBJ2-1; D possibly corresponds to TRBD2 (6 bases). The CDR3 loop spans 16 amino acids. Germline V CDR1 and CDR2: MNHEY, SVGAGI. Trimming shortened V by 0 bases and J by 4 bases, and 13 bases separated the two germline ends. CDR3 nucleotides: TGTGCCAGCAGTTACTCGCTGACTAGTGGGTACAATGAGCAGTTCTTC. The encoded protein is CASSYSLTSGYNEQFF.

This clonotype has a count of ten or more. The J gene is TRBJ1-6, the V gene TRBV20-1; 7 bases map to TRBD1. This CDR3 has 15 residues. Looked up from germline, CDR1 is DFQATT and CDR2 is SNEGSKA (reference sequence). The V gene end was trimmed by 3 bases and the J gene end by 7 bases; junction bases not matched to a gene: 9. The DNA for the CDR3 is TGCAGTGCTAGGGGCACCAGGGGGTTCAATTCACCCCTCCACTTT. This sequence encodes CSARGTRGFNSPLHF.